This T cell receptor beta chain was documented in a study of cytomegalovirus exposure and HLA in healthy donors. The PCR employed 60 Vbeta primers together with 13 Jbeta primers. Sequencing was performed with immunoSEQ multiplex PCR; in TCRdb, only in-frame clones are kept and a portion is missing. The data show roughly 120,000 clones, about 76% seen once. All donors participated as healthy donors of bone marrow. The CDR3 spans 17 residues. Germline V lookup: CDR1 LGHNA, CDR2 YSLEER. V shed 0 bases and J 7 bases; nucleotides not matched to a gene: 8. Material for sequencing was PBMCs. The chain recombines TRBV4-3 with TRBJ1-6; 8 bases match TRBD1. The receptor's source is a man aged 35 to 55 in good health and CMV-seronegative. The CDR3 loop reads CASSQDVPTGENSPLHF. The CDR3 DNA reads TGCGCCAGCAGCCAAGATGTCCCGACAGGGGAGAATTCACCCCTCCACTTT.